What follows are 29 T cell receptor beta chains derived from one specimen sequenced in a study of T cells after yellow fever vaccination (dated by TCRdb to between 2018 and 2020). The sample's treatment or condition label, in plain terms: live attenuated yellow fever vaccine strain. The method behind the library was 5' RACE. The sequencer was an Illumina HiSeq 2500. The raw public data were reprocessed by TCRdb itself: fastp quality trimming at Q25, MiXCR clonotype calling, in-frame beta chains only. Each record represents a unique CDR3 protein, reported with the most common genes and DNA among its rows. This sample lists 450,000 to 650,000 distinct CDR3 sequences; just over 20% were detected once. The ten largest clones represent about 16% of the sample. Sequences were derived from PBMCs, sampled more than 20 days after the first yellow fever vaccination. The receptors come from a young man who received the YFV17D yellow fever vaccine.

This clonotype has more than one count but fewer than ten. The rearrangement links TRBV7-8 to TRBJ1-4, with no clear D. The CDR3 runs to 14 residues. Trimming removed 3 bases at V and 6 bases at J, with 11 bases between. Germline CDR1 and CDR2: SGHVS and FQNEAQ. CDR3 nucleotide sequence: TGTGCCAGCAGCTTTTTTCCCGGGGATGAAAAACTGTTTTTT. This encodes CASSFFPGDEKLFF.

The V gene is TRBV6-1, the J gene TRBJ1-1; D unresolved. The CDR3 length is 14 residues. V lost 8 bases to trimming and J lost 0 bases, with 13 bases between them. Germline lookup yields CDR1 MNHNS and CDR2 SASEGT. Here the CDR3 DNA reads TGTGCCAGCTGGCTCTCGGGAGTGAACACTGAAGCTTTCTTT. As protein: CASWLSGVNTEAFF.

This clonotype has a handful of counts. The rearrangement joins TRBV4-2 to TRBJ1-3, with no clear D. From germline, CDR1 is LGHNA and CDR2 YNFKEQ. The CDR3 length is 15 residues. Deletions cut 0 bases from V and 0 bases from J, with 6 bases between. In DNA, the CDR3 is TGTGCCAGCAGCCAAGATCTGGGCTCTGGAAACACCATATATTTT. Its translation is CASSQDLGSGNTIYF.

This clonotype was seen only a few times. The V and J genes are TRBV2 and TRBJ2-7; no clear D gene. Trimming took 7 bases from V and 5 from J, leaving 21 bases between them. This CDR3 spans 15 amino acids. Per germline, CDR1 SNHLY and CDR2 FYNNEI. The CDR3, as DNA: TGTGCCAGCACCCCACGAAAAGGCAGGCTGAACGAGCAGTACGTC. This encodes CASTPRKGRLNEQYV.

CDR3 protein: CASRPPTGTKSTDTQYF. The CDR3 coding sequence is TGTGCCAGCCGGCCCCCGACCGGGACCAAAAGCACAGATACGCAGTATTTT. This chain uses TRBV18 with TRBJ2-3; tentatively, D is TRBD1 or TRBD2 (5 bases each). Trimming cost V 8 bases and J 0 bases, with 21 bases left between them. This CDR3 contains 17 residues. CDR1 and CDR2 (germline): KGHSH, LQKENI.

The V gene is TRBV6-5, the J gene TRBJ2-7, with D unresolved. V was shortened by 0 bases and J by 3 bases, with 9 bases between the two germline ends. Germline CDR1 is MNHEY and CDR2 is SVGAGI. The CDR3 is made up of 14 amino acids. The CDR3 loop is CASSYSTFSYEQYF. In DNA form, the CDR3 reads TGTGCCAGCAGTTACTCGACATTTAGCTACGAGCAGTACTTC.

This clonotype has only a few counts. The chain links TRBV9 to TRBJ1-1; weak D call: TRBD1 (5 bases). Trimming cost V 0 bases and J 4 bases, with 22 bases left between them. The CDR3 is 18 residues long. The germline CDR1 and CDR2 sequences are SGDLS and YYNGEE. The CDR3 here is CASSVGYGVGGASTEAFF. In DNA, the CDR3 is TGTGCCAGCAGCGTAGGATATGGGGTCGGGGGTGCAAGCACTGAAGCTTTCTTT.

The rearrangement uses TRBV28 and TRBJ1-2, with TRBD1 matching over 9 bases. Germline V gene sequence: CDR1 MDHEN, CDR2 SYDVKM. The CDR3 runs 14 residues. After removal of 6 bases from V and 8 bases from J, the junction contained 10 bases not matched to a gene. This chain's CDR3 is CASSPGTGRLGYTF. For the CDR3, the DNA is TGTGCCAGCAGCCCCGGGACAGGGCGTCTCGGCTACACCTTC.

The table lists this clonotype with a few counts. The rearrangement joins TRBV6-1 to TRBJ1-6; D gene ambiguous. Germline-derived CDR1 and CDR2 are MNHNS and SASEGT. CDR3 length: 14 residues. Trimming removed 1 base from V and 8 bases from J, with 9 bases in between. As DNA, the CDR3 is TGTGCCAGCAGTGAAGTCGCTGGGTATTCACCCCTCCACTTT. Protein: CASSEVAGYSPLHF.

V is TRBV2 and J is TRBJ2-7; TRBD2 aligns across 8 bases. CDR3 size: 15 residues. From germline, CDR1 is SNHLY and CDR2 FYNNEI. With 3 bases clipped from V and 9 bases from J, the junction kept 13 bases outside the gene matches. The CDR3 DNA is TGTGCCAGCAGTGACGGGACTAGGGGGTTTTTTGGGCAGTACTTC. Translating it yields CASSDGTRGFFGQYF.

This clonotype turned up a few times. This chain joins TRBV10-3 and TRBJ2-1, with a possible D match to TRBD2 (7 bases). The germline V gene encodes CDR1 ENHRY and CDR2 SYGVKD. This CDR3 contains 15 residues. Trimming removed 0 bases from V and 6 bases from J, with 12 bases in between. The CDR3 region is CAISESAGAPNEQFF. The CDR3 region has the DNA TGTGCCATCAGTGAGTCGGCGGGGGCCCCCAATGAGCAGTTCTTC.

The chain joins TRBV5-1 to TRBJ1-1; D unresolved. The germline V gene encodes CDR1 SGHRS and CDR2 YFSETQ. The germline V and J ends were trimmed by 0 bases and 5 bases, with 14 bases remaining between them. The length of the CDR3 is 15 residues. The CDR3 sequence is CASSLEGLRWTEAFF. The CDR3 nucleotides read TGCGCCAGCAGCTTGGAAGGACTCCGGTGGACTGAAGCTTTCTTT. Together with reference TRBV5-1 and TRBJ1-1, the CDR3 gives the full variable domain: KAGVTQTPRYLIKTRGQQVTLSCSPISGHRSVSWYQQTPGQGLQFLFEYFSETQRNKGNFPGRFSGRQFSNSRSEMNVSTLELGDSALYLCASSLEGLRWTEAFFGQGTRLTVV.

The chain is built from TRBV7-8 and TRBJ2-5, with a tentative D call TRBD1 (6 bases). Germline V gene data show CDR1 as SGHVS and CDR2 as FQNEAQ. The V end lost 2 bases, the J end lost 4 bases, and 14 bases lay between the germline ends. The CDR3 loop spans 15 amino acids. The CDR3 region is CASSLNTRGGETQYF. CDR3 DNA sequence: TGTGCCAGCAGCTTAAATACAAGAGGGGGAGAGACCCAGTACTTC.

The CDR3 loop reads CSVCLSGTAPEQYF. As DNA, the CDR3 is TGCAGCGTGTGCCTATCCGGGACAGCTCCCGAGCAGTACTTC. The chain links TRBV29-1 to TRBJ2-7, with 7 bases fitting TRBD1. This CDR3 has 14 residues. CDR1 SQVTM and CDR2 ANQGSEA come from the germline V gene. The V and J ends lost 6 bases and 6 bases, in that order; junction bases with no gene match: 14.

A few counts support this clonotype. The V and J genes are TRBV6-1 and TRBJ2-7; D is undetermined. V lost 7 bases and J lost 5, with 15 bases in between. The CDR3 runs 13 residues. In germline, CDR1 is MNHNS, CDR2 SASEGT. The DNA of the CDR3 is TGTGCCAGCACTAGACCCGGGCTTGACGAGCAGTACTTC. Translating it yields CASTRPGLDEQYF.

The V gene is TRBV5-1, the J gene TRBJ2-2, with D maybe TRBD1 (5 bases). The CDR3 runs 17 residues. Germline CDR1 SGHRS, CDR2 YFSETQ. V lost 0 bases and J lost 5, with 17 bases in between. The CDR3 nucleotides read TGCGCCAGCAGCTTGGCCATAGGGGCCGCCCGTACCGGGGAGCTGTTTTTT. Protein sequence: CASSLAIGAARTGELFF.

This clonotype occurred a few times. One end of the junction fails to match germline, which may point to a read error. The rearrangement uses TRBV5-1 and TRBJ2-1, with 16 bases matching TRBD2. The CDR3 loop spans 14 amino acids. CDR1 is SGHRS, CDR2 YFSETQ, per germline. CDR3 sequence: CASSPGTSGGGLYF. In nucleotides, the CDR3 is TGCGCCAGCAGCCCCGGGACTAGCGGGGGGGGCCTTTACTTC.

This chain joins TRBV5-6 and TRBJ1-1, with 9 bases that match TRBD1. Losses at the gene ends were 3 bases for V and 4 bases for J; bases not matched to a gene: 7. Per the germline V gene, CDR1 is SGHDT and CDR2 is YYEEEE. The CDR3 has 15 residues. The CDR3 spells CASSWRTGASTEAFF. CDR3 nucleotides: TGTGCCAGCAGCTGGAGGACAGGGGCCAGCACTGAAGCTTTCTTT.

V is TRBV6-2 or TRBV6-3 and J is TRBJ1-1; the match to TRBD1 covers 7 bases. Germline V gene sequence: CDR1 MNHEY, CDR2 SVGEGT. Trimming removed 10 bases from V and 8 bases from J; junction bases left unmatched: 7. This CDR3 has 11 amino acids. CDR3 DNA: TGTGCCATCGTACAGGGGACAGAAGCTTTCTTT. Residues: CAIVQGTEAFF.

Only a few counts were recorded for this clonotype. The gene calls are TRBV5-1 and TRBJ2-2; D is ambiguous. The CDR3 consists of 16 residues. V shed 0 bases and J shed 6 bases, with 15 bases lying between them. CDR1 and CDR2 from the germline V gene are SGHRS and YFSETQ. CDR3 loop: CASSLGEKTGPGELFF. The CDR3 region has the DNA TGCGCCAGCAGCTTGGGCGAGAAAACCGGTCCCGGGGAGCTGTTTTTT.

This clonotype was observed a few times. This chain connects TRBV15 to TRBJ2-3, with 10 bases matching TRBD2. The CDR3 has 16 residues. V dropped 8 bases and J dropped 3; count of bases not matched to a gene: 11. Germline V gives CDR1 LNHNV, CDR2 YYDKDF (reference sequence). CDR3 in amino acids: CATSSRSGGATDTQYF. Here the CDR3 DNA reads TGTGCCACCTCTTCTCGGAGCGGGGGGGCGACAGATACGCAGTATTTT.

The chain links TRBV18 to TRBJ2-5; 11 bases agree with TRBD1. With V trimmed by 4 bases and J by 0 bases, 1 base remained unmatched. The germline V gene encodes CDR1 KGHSH and CDR2 LQKENI. This CDR3 has 15 amino acids. The CDR3 nucleotides read TGTGCCAGCTCACGGGGACAGGGGGACCAAGAGACCCAGTACTTC. Translating it yields CASSRGQGDQETQYF.

The chain couples TRBV4-3 to TRBJ2-7; weak D call: TRBD2 (5 bases). The CDR3 is 15 residues long. The V end lost 1 base, the J end lost 4 bases, and 14 bases lay between the germline ends. In germline, CDR1 is LGHNA, CDR2 YSLEER. CDR3 in DNA: TGCGCCAGCAGCCAAGGAGCGGCCAGCGCGTACGAGCAGTACTTC. Protein: CASSQGAASAYEQYF.

The chain uses TRBV7-2 and TRBJ2-5; D unclear. From germline, CDR1 is SGHTA and CDR2 FQGNSA. The CDR3 loop spans 13 amino acids. Trimming removed 5 bases from V and 8 bases from J, with 15 bases in between. The CDR3 reads CASSEPRAKTQYF. The CDR3 region has the DNA TGTGCCAGCAGCGAACCACGGGCCAAAACCCAGTACTTC.

V usage is TRBV10-3 and J usage is TRBJ2-3; perhaps TRBD1 as D (5 bases). Germline V gives CDR1 ENHRY, CDR2 SYGVKD. V was shortened by 3 bases and J by 0 bases, with 13 bases between the two germline ends. The CDR3 has 16 amino acids. The CDR3 coding sequence is TGTGCCATCAGTGAATATGGGGCCTCTAGCACAGATACGCAGTATTTT. It yields the protein CAISEYGASSTDTQYF.

The chain couples TRBV6-5 to TRBJ2-7; 7 nucleotides agree with TRBD1. In germline, CDR1 is MNHEY, CDR2 SVGAGI. This CDR3 contains 16 residues. V was pared by 4 bases and J by 2 bases, with 11 bases of the junction left unmatched. Written as DNA, the CDR3 is TGTGCCAGCAGTTTCTCGGGGACAGCGACCACCTACGAGCAGTACTTC. This gives the protein CASSFSGTATTYEQYF.

This clonotype has just a few counts. CDR3 coding DNA: TGTGCCAGCAGCCAGCAGGAGGGGGCCTATTCACCCCTCCACTTT. It encodes CASSQQEGAYSPLHF. The J gene is TRBJ1-6, the V gene TRBV3-1; 7 nucleotides agree with TRBD1. Losses at the gene ends were 3 bases for V and 8 bases for J; bases not matched to a gene: 7. Germline CDR1 reads LGHDT; CDR2 reads YNNKEL (reference sequence). The CDR3 is 15 residues long.

This clonotype was detected a few times. J is TRBJ2-3 and V is TRBV20-1; 9 bases fit TRBD2. Germline CDR1 and CDR2: DFQATT and SNEGSKA (reference sequence). The CDR3 covers 17 residues. Trimming cost V 5 bases and J 3 bases; bases outside gene matches: 15. The CDR3 nucleotides read TGCAGTGCTGGGGGTTGGTCCGGGACTAGCACGACAGATACGCAGTATTTT. Its translation is CSAGGWSGTSTTDTQYF.

This clonotype was picked up a small number of times. The genes are TRBV12-3 or TRBV12-4 and TRBJ2-7, with D uncertain. The CDR3 length is 14 residues. The ends were cut back, 0 bases at V and 7 bases at J, with 13 bases in the middle. As DNA, the CDR3 is TGTGCCAGCAGTTTAGCGCAAAGGGCGGAGGAGCAGTACTTC. Residues: CASSLAQRAEEQYF.